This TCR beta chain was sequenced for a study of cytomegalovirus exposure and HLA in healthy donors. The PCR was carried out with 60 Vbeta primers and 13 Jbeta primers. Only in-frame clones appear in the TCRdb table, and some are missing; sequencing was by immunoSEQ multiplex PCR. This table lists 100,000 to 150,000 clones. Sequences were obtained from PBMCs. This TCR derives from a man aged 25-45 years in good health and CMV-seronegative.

The CDR3 bases are TGTGCCAGCAGCTTGCTCGGCGGGAGGGGCTACGAGCAGTACTTC. This encodes CASSLLGGRGYEQYF. The V and J genes are TRBV7-9 and TRBJ2-7; 9 bases align to TRBD2. Germline CDR1 SEHNR, CDR2 FQNEAQ (reference sequence). The junction had 6 bases not matched to a gene; V was cut back by 3 bases and J by 3 bases. The length of the CDR3 is 15 residues.